The 4 T cell receptor beta chains given below trace back to one sample, sequenced in a study of T cell responses to AZD1222 COVID-19 vaccine. Profiled with immunoSEQ multiplex PCR; TCRdb holds only in-frame clones, not every one. The sample has roughly 120,000 clones, 85% to 90% seen once. The starting material was peripheral blood, obtained on day 0 of AZD1222 vaccination. The receptors were sampled from an adult in good health.

The J gene is TRBJ1-1, the V gene TRBV28; the D gene is possibly TRBD1 (5 bases). V was cut by 6 bases and J by 7 bases, with 9 bases left in between. CDR3 length: 11 residues. CDR1 is MDHEN and CDR2 is SYDVKM in the germline V gene. This CDR3 reads CASRGTFEAFF. DNA of the CDR3: TGTGCCAGCAGGGGGACTTTTGAAGCTTTCTTT.

The chain joins TRBV6-5 to TRBJ2-1; D is perhaps TRBD1 or TRBD2 (5 bases each). Trimming cost V 11 bases and J 7 bases, with 18 bases left between them. This CDR3 spans 13 amino acids. Germline-derived CDR1 and CDR2 are MNHEY and SVGAGI. The CDR3 loop reads CASWDQGRNEQFF. The CDR3 DNA sequence: TGTGCCTCTTGGGACCAGGGTCGAAATGAGCAGTTCTTC.

V and J are TRBV7-3 and TRBJ1-1, with no clear D. CDR3 length: 13 residues. Germline loops: CDR1 SGHTA, CDR2 FQGTGA. Trimming shortened V by 4 bases and J by 2 bases, and 8 bases separated the two germline ends. CDR3 sequence: CASSSSFNTEAFF. The CDR3 nucleotides are TGTGCCAGCAGCTCCTCTTTTAACACTGAAGCTTTCTTT.

The V gene is TRBV7-9, the J gene TRBJ2-1; D perhaps matches TRBD2 (6 bases). Looked up from germline, CDR1 is SEHNR and CDR2 is FQNEAQ (reference sequence). The V end was cut by 3 bases, the J end by 6 bases, with 15 bases between. The CDR3 totals 15 residues. Written as DNA, the CDR3 is TGTGCCAGCAGCTTTAGGACCACCGGGGGCAATGAGCAGTTCTTC. This translates into CASSFRTTGGNEQFF.